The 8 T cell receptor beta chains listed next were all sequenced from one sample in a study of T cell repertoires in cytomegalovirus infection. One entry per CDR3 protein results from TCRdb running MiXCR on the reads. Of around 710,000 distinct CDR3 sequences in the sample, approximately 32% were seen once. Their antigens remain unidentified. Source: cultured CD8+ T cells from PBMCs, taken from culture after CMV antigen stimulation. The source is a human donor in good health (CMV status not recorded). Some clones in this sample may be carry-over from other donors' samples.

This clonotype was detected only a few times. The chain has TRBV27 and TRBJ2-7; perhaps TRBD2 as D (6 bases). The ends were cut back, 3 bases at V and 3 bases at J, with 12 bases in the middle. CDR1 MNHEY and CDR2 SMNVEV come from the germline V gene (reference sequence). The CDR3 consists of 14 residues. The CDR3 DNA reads TGTGCCAGCAGTTTGCGGGGACTGCTCTACGAGCAGTACTTC. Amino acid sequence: CASSLRGLLYEQYF.

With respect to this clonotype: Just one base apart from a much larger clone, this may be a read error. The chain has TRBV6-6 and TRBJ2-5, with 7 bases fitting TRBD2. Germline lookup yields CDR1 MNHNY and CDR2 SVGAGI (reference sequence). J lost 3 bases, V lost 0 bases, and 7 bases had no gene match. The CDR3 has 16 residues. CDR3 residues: CASSYSPGGGKETQYF. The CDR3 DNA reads TGTGCCAGCAGTTACTCGCCTGGCGGGGGTAAAGAGACCCAGTACTTC.

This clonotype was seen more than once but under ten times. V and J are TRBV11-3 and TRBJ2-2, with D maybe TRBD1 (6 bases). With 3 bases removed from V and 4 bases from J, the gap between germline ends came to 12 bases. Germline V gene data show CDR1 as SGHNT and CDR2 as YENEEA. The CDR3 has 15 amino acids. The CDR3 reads CASSFYREGTGELFF. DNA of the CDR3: TGTGCCAGCAGCTTCTACAGGGAAGGCACCGGGGAGCTGTTTTTT.

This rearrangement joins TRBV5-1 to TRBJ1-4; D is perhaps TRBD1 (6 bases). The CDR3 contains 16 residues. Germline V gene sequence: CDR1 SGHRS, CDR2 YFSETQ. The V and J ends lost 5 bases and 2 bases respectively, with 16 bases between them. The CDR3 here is CASSAGQGSTNEKLFF. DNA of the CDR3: TGCGCCAGCAGTGCCGGTCAGGGGAGCACTAATGAAAAACTGTTTTTT.

Here the CDR3 reads CATSEGLEQFF. The CDR3 bases are TGTGCCACCTCTGAGGGACTTGAGCAGTTCTTC. This chain uses TRBV7-9 with TRBJ2-1; tentatively, D is TRBD2 (6 bases). The CDR3 has 11 residues. Trimming shortened V by 10 bases and J by 9 bases, and 13 bases separated the two germline ends. Germline CDR1 is SEHNR and CDR2 is FQNEAQ (reference sequence). The full variable domain, in which reference TRBV7-9 and TRBJ2-1 provide the parts outside the CDR3, is DTGVSQNPRHKITKRGQNVTFRCDPISEHNRLYWYRQTLGQGPEFLTYFQNEAQLEKSRLLSDRFSAERPKGSFSTLEIQRTEQGDSAMYLCATSEGLEQFFGPGTRLTVL.

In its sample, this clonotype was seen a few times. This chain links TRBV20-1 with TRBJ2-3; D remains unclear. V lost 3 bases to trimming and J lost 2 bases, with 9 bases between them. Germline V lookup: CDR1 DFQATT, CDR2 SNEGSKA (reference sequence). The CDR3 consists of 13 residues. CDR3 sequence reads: CSARPTDTDTQYF. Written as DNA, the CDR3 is TGCAGTGCTAGGCCAACAGACACAGATACGCAGTATTTT.

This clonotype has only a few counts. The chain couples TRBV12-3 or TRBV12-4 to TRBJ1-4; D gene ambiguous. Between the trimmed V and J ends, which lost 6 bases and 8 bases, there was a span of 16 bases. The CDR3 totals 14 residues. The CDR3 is CASSLTFQTEKLFF. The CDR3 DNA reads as TGTGCCAGCAGCCTGACATTTCAAACGGAAAAACTGTTTTTT.

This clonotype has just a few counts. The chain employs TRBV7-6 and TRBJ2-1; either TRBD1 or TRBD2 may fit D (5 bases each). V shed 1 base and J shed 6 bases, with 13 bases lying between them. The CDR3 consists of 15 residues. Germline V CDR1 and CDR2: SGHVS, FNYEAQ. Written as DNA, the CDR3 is TGTGCCAGCAGCTTAGACCCTGGGGGTTTCAATGAGCAGTTCTTC. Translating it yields CASSLDPGGFNEQFF.